The clone carrying this T cell receptor beta chain was counted once. V lost 0 bases and J 10 bases, leaving 16 bases between the germline ends. This CDR3 region has 16 residues. Germline assignment: CDR1 LGHNA and CDR2 YSLEER. The study profiled TCR beta VDJ and CDR3 using genomic DNA as template. TCRdb processed the reads anew with MiXCR; each CDR3 protein has one entry. The sample records under 350,000 distinct CDR3 sequences, roughly 53% being singletons. This sample is drawn from a study of CD8+CD57+ T cells in acquired aplastic anemia. All patients picked for sequencing had shown, by flow cytometry, an expansion of CD8+CD57+ cells.

The chain combines TRBV4-3 with TRBJ1-6; D not certain. The specimen sequenced was sorted CD4+, CD8+, or CD8+CD57+ T cells (not recorded which) from PBMCs. This receptor was identified in a human donor with aplastic anemia. The CDR3 region has the DNA TGCGCCAGCAGCCAAGAATTCGACGCCGAACTGTCACCCCTCCACTTT. Its translation is CASSQEFDAELSPLHF.